These 29 T cell receptor beta chains came from one sample sequenced in a study of cytomegalovirus exposure and HLA in healthy donors (dated by TCRdb to about 2017). To prepare the library, the immunoSEQ multiplex PCR assay was applied. A mixture of 60 forward primers for TCR Vbeta segments and 13 reverse primers for TCR Jbeta segments was used in the multiplex PCR. TCRdb limited this immuneACCESS table to in-frame rearrangements with V and J called. A share of clones is missing; checked studies link under half to unresolved V genes, and the rest is unexplained. The table of this sample itemizes 50,000 to 55,000 clones. Clones ranked in the top ten supply 9% to 15% of the sample. The sample taken for sequencing was PBMCs. The receptors shown here come from a woman in her fifties or sixties in good health and CMV-seropositive.

The rearrangement uses TRBV4-1 and TRBJ1-1; 11 nucleotides match TRBD1. Germline-derived CDR1 and CDR2 are MGHRA and YSYEKL. Trimming cost V 1 base and J 5 bases; bases outside gene matches: 3. The CDR3 spans 15 residues. CDR3 region: CASSQAGTGGTEAFF. CDR3 DNA: TGCGCCAGCAGCCAAGCAGGGACAGGGGGGACTGAAGCTTTCTTT.

The chain recombines TRBV29-1 with TRBJ2-2; TRBD1 matches 8 bases. CDR1 and CDR2 from the germline V gene are SQVTM and ANQGSEA. The V gene end was trimmed by 6 bases and the J gene end by 6 bases; junction bases not matched to a gene: 6. This CDR3 is built from 13 residues. In DNA form, the CDR3 reads TGCAGCGTCGCGGACAGGGATGCCGGGGAGCTGTTTTTT. Its translation: CSVADRDAGELFF.

As concerns this clone: Distinct nucleotide sequences in the sample also encode this CDR3. The chain is built from TRBV19 and TRBJ1-6; tentative D call: TRBD1 (6 bases). The germline V gene has CDR1 LNHDA and CDR2 SQIVND (reference sequence). Trimming removed 4 bases at V and 8 bases at J, with 18 bases between. The CDR3 loop spans 16 amino acids. The CDR3, as DNA: TGTGCCAGTAGTAATCGACAGGTCCAGGGAGATTCACCCCTCCACTTT. Its translation: CASSNRQVQGDSPLHF.

This chain links TRBV19 with TRBJ2-1, with a weak D call TRBD2 (6 bases). The V gene's germline CDR1 is LNHDA and CDR2 SQIVND (reference sequence). Trimming cost V 2 bases and J 6 bases, with 14 bases left between them. This CDR3 is 15 amino acids long. Written as DNA, the CDR3 is TGTGCCAGTAGTATAAGTGGGCGCGGGGTCAATGAGCAGTTCTTC. Translated: CASSISGRGVNEQFF.

CDR3 sequence: CASSKRPDRDYEQYF. CDR3 DNA sequence: TGTGCCAGCAGCAAGAGACCCGACAGGGACTACGAGCAGTACTTC. This chain uses TRBV11-3 with TRBJ2-7; 7 bases are shared with TRBD1. With V trimmed by 5 bases and J by 3 bases, 10 bases remained unmatched. The CDR3 length is 15 residues. CDR1 is SGHNT and CDR2 is YENEEA in the germline V gene.

The chain employs TRBV6-5 and TRBJ1-3; maybe TRBD1 (5 bases). The germline V gene has CDR1 MNHEY and CDR2 SVGAGI. Trimming cost V 3 bases and J 2 bases, with 11 bases left between them. The CDR3 extends over 15 amino acids. The CDR3 spells CASSYSGGTGNTIYF. As DNA, the CDR3 is TGTGCCAGCAGTTATTCGGGGGGTACTGGAAACACCATATATTTT.

The chain employs TRBV29-1 and TRBJ2-2; TRBD1 matches at 9 bases. Germline loops: CDR1 SQVTM, CDR2 ANQGSEA. The ends lost 5 bases at V and 5 bases at J; junction bases unmatched: 6. The CDR3 sequence is 14 residues long. CDR3 in amino acids: CSVYRGRGTGELFF. The CDR3 DNA follows: TGCAGCGTTTACAGGGGGCGAGGAACCGGGGAGCTGTTTTTT.

The genes are TRBV7-2 and TRBJ2-7; 9 bases line up with TRBD2. Germline V gene sequence: CDR1 SGHTA, CDR2 FQGNSA. V lost 4 bases and J lost 2; bases outside the gene matches: 6. The CDR3 is 15 amino acids. The CDR3, as DNA: TGTGCCAGCAGCTCAAGCGGGGGGTCGCCCTACGAGCAGTACTTC. Translated, it gives CASSSSGGSPYEQYF.

The chain combines TRBV5-4 with TRBJ1-1; TRBD1 agrees at 12 bases. Losses at the gene ends were 0 bases for V and 9 bases for J; bases not matched to a gene: 9. This CDR3 contains 16 residues. Germline CDR1 reads SGHNT; CDR2 reads YYREEE (reference sequence). CDR3 nucleotides: TGTGCCAGCAGCTTGGCCGCGGGGGGACAGGGGGCAAAAGCTTTCTTT. As protein: CASSLAAGGQGAKAFF. The full variable domain, completed using reference TRBV5-4 and TRBJ1-1, is ETGVTQSPTHLIKTRGQQVTLRCSSQSGHNTVSWYQQALGQGPQFIFQYYREEENGRGNFPPRFSGLQFPNYSSELNVNALELDDSALYLCASSLAAGGQGAKAFFGQGTRLTVV.

Note on this clone: The germline gene is not matched at one end of the junction; a read error may be the cause. V and J are TRBV15 and TRBJ2-3, with 12 bases lining up with TRBD2. Per germline, CDR1 LNHNV and CDR2 YYDKDF (reference sequence). CDR3 length: 16 residues. The CDR3 bases are TGTGCCACCAGCAGAGTACTAGCGGGGGGCCCAGATAAGCAGTATTTT. This sequence encodes CATSRVLAGGPDKQYF. The full variable domain, in which reference TRBV15 and TRBJ2-3 provide the parts outside the CDR3, is DAMVIQNPRYQVTQFGKPVTLSCSQTLNHNVMYWYQQKSSQAPKLLFHYYDKDFNNEADTPDNFQSRRPNTSFCFLDIRSPGLGDTAMYLCATSRVLAGGPDKQYFGPGTRLTVL.

The rearrangement joins TRBV4-1 to TRBJ2-5, with a tentative D call TRBD2 (5 bases). The ends were cut back, 0 bases at V and 5 bases at J, with 13 bases in the middle. This CDR3 has 15 residues. Germline CDR1 and CDR2: MGHRA and YSYEKL. CDR3 in amino acids: CASSQDGSIAETQYF. Here the CDR3 DNA reads TGCGCCAGCAGCCAAGATGGGAGTATCGCTGAGACCCAGTACTTC.

The chain recombines TRBV29-1 with TRBJ2-3; 7 positions agree with TRBD2. Germline loops: CDR1 SQVTM, CDR2 ANQGSEA. There are 13 residues in the CDR3. V lost 3 bases and J lost 8; bases outside the gene matches: 8. Written as DNA, the CDR3 is TGCAGCGTTGAGCCCTGGGAGGGACGTACGCAGTATTTT. As protein: CSVEPWEGRTQYF.

The V and J genes are TRBV11-2 and TRBJ1-3; D unclear. This CDR3 contains 16 residues. Per germline, CDR1 SGHAT and CDR2 FQNNGV. V lost 4 bases, J lost 0 bases, and 13 bases lay in between. The CDR3 sequence is CASSSKHRGSGNTIYF. The DNA for the CDR3 is TGTGCCAGCAGCTCGAAACATCGGGGCTCTGGAAACACCATATATTTT.

The chain recombines TRBV14 with TRBJ2-5, with 9 bases fitting TRBD2. The germline V gene encodes CDR1 SGHDN and CDR2 FVKESK. The V and J ends lost 3 bases and 4 bases, in that order; junction bases with no gene match: 15. The CDR3 consists of 18 residues. The CDR3: CASSQMAHQREAVETQYF. The CDR3 DNA follows: TGTGCCAGCAGCCAGATGGCCCACCAGCGGGAGGCAGTAGAGACCCAGTACTTC.

The rearrangement links TRBV2 to TRBJ1-2; D is undetermined. This CDR3 has 12 residues. Germline V gives CDR1 SNHLY, CDR2 FYNNEI. V lost 5 bases, J lost 2 bases, and 6 bases lay in between. The CDR3 loop reads CASSSLNYGYTF. The CDR3 nucleotides are TGTGCCAGCAGTTCACTCAACTATGGCTACACCTTC.

The rearrangement joins TRBV4-1 to TRBJ1-4; D gene unclear. The length of the CDR3 is 17 residues. Trimming removed 0 bases at V and 8 bases at J, with 19 bases between. The germline gives CDR1 MGHRA, CDR2 YSYEKL. The CDR3 protein is CASSQDRNSPGEEKLFF. In nucleotides, the CDR3 is TGCGCCAGCAGCCAAGACCGAAACTCCCCCGGTGAGGAAAAACTGTTTTTT.

The J gene is TRBJ2-1, the V gene TRBV19; TRBD2 matches 11 bases. The CDR3 contains 15 residues. Germline V gene lookup returns CDR1 LNHDA and CDR2 SQIVND (reference sequence). The J segment lost 6 bases and the V segment lost 7 bases, leaving 8 bases of the junction unmatched. The CDR3 nucleotides read TGTGCCAGTACCCCCACTGGACTAGCGGGCAATGAGCAGTTCTTC. Its translation is CASTPTGLAGNEQFF.

The rearrangement uses TRBV7-2 and TRBJ1-1; D is uncertain. This CDR3 spans 13 amino acids. V was pared by 1 base and J by 1 base, with 4 bases between. Per the germline V gene, CDR1 is SGHTA and CDR2 is FQGNSA. CDR3 DNA sequence: TGTGCCAGCAGCTTAGTATGGAACACTGAAGCTTTCTTT. It translates to CASSLVWNTEAFF.

The gene calls are TRBV5-6 and TRBJ1-3; 9 nucleotides agree with TRBD1. The length of the CDR3 is 15 residues. After removal of 4 bases from V and 4 bases from J, the junction contained 6 bases not matched to a gene. Per the germline V gene, CDR1 is SGHDT and CDR2 is YYEEEE. This chain's CDR3 is CASSPDRGKGNTIYF. In nucleotides, the CDR3 is TGTGCCAGCAGCCCCGACAGGGGGAAGGGAAACACCATATATTTT. Full variable domain (remainder filled in from reference TRBV5-6 and TRBJ1-3): DAGVTQSPTHLIKTRGQQVTLRCSPKSGHDTVSWYQQALGQGPQFIFQYYEEEERQRGNFPDRFSGHQFPNYSSELNVNALLLGDSALYLCASSPDRGKGNTIYFGEGSWLTVV.

The V call is TRBV28, the J call TRBJ2-5; 12 nucleotides line up with TRBD1. With 5 bases clipped from V and 2 bases from J, the junction kept 9 bases outside the gene matches. Germline CDR1 MDHEN, CDR2 SYDVKM. This CDR3 contains 17 residues. The CDR3 DNA reads TGTGCCAGCAGTCCGCCCGGGACAGGGGGCGGACAAGAGACCCAGTACTTC. Translation: CASSPPGTGGGQETQYF.

The V gene is TRBV5-8, the J gene TRBJ1-2; D may be TRBD1 (5 bases). Germline V CDR1 and CDR2: SGHTS, YDEGEE. The CDR3 contains 16 residues. Trimming stripped 2 bases from V and 8 bases from J, with 22 bases between. This chain's CDR3 is CASSLYTRDSKGGYTF. The CDR3, as DNA: TGTGCCAGCAGCTTATATACCAGGGACTCTAAGGGGGGCTACACCTTC.

The chain carries TRBV11-2 and TRBJ2-7; the match to TRBD1 covers 9 bases. This CDR3 region has 13 residues. The trim removed 6 bases at V and 7 bases at J, leaving 7 bases unmatched. Germline lookup yields CDR1 SGHAT and CDR2 FQNNGV. For the CDR3, the DNA is TGTGCCAGCAGAAACACAGGGGGCGGGGAGCAGTACTTC. Its translation is CASRNTGGGEQYF.

V is TRBV19 and J is TRBJ1-1; D is uncertain. The CDR3 has 15 amino acids. V was clipped by 4 bases and J by 5 bases, with 17 bases between them. The germline V gene has CDR1 LNHDA and CDR2 SQIVND (reference sequence). The CDR3 DNA sequence: TGTGCCAGTAGTAGCTACCGGGAAACTGGGACTGAAGCTTTCTTT. It specifies CASSSYRETGTEAFF.

The CDR3 here is CASSPTAGASTDTQYF. DNA of the CDR3: TGTGCCAGCAGCCCGACAGCGGGGGCCAGCACAGATACGCAGTATTTT. This chain joins TRBV9 and TRBJ2-3, with 8 nucleotides matching TRBD2. Germline CDR1 and CDR2: SGDLS and YYNGEE. The V gene end was trimmed by 4 bases and the J gene end by 0 bases; junction bases not matched to a gene: 7. This CDR3 has 16 amino acids.

The rearrangement uses TRBV12-5 and TRBJ1-5; possibly TRBD1 for D (5 bases). The CDR3 runs to 17 residues. V was trimmed by 0 bases and J by 4 bases, leaving 16 bases between them. Germline V gene data show CDR1 as LGHNT and CDR2 as FRNRAP. The CDR3 coding sequence is TGTGCTAGTGGTTTGGTAGACTCGGGGGGGAGGAATCAGCCCCAGCATTTT. Protein product: CASGLVDSGGRNQPQHF. The variable domain in full, with the rest retrieved from reference TRBV12-5 and TRBJ1-5, is DARVTQTPRHKVTEMGQEVTMRCQPILGHNTVFWYRQTMMQGLELLAYFRNRAPLDDSGMPKDRFSAEMPDATLATLKIQPSEPRDSAVYFCASGLVDSGGRNQPQHFGDGTRLSIL.

The chain has TRBV7-2 and TRBJ2-3; 9 bases align to TRBD2. Trimming at V came to 3 bases and at J to 4 bases, leaving 11 bases not matched to a gene. CDR3 length: 17 residues. The germline V gene encodes CDR1 SGHTA and CDR2 FQGNSA. The CDR3 sequence is CASSFSTLAGSSDTQYF. The CDR3, as DNA: TGTGCCAGCAGCTTTAGCACTCTAGCGGGGTCCTCAGATACGCAGTATTTT.

This chain connects TRBV28 to TRBJ1-5; no clear D. The V and J ends lost 3 bases and 7 bases respectively, with 4 bases between them. The CDR3 spans 11 residues. The germline gives CDR1 MDHEN, CDR2 SYDVKM. The CDR3 loop is CASSFQQPQHF. The CDR3 DNA reads TGTGCCAGCAGTTTCCAACAGCCCCAGCATTTT.

The rearrangement uses TRBV6-5 and TRBJ1-2; 7 bases are shared with TRBD1. This CDR3 region has 14 residues. Germline V gives CDR1 MNHEY, CDR2 SVGAGI. Trimming took 6 bases from V and 5 from J; bases not matched to a gene: 9. The DNA for the CDR3 is TGTGCCAGCAGCTCAGGAGAGGGGGCTTATGGCTACACCTTC. Protein: CASSSGEGAYGYTF.

The chain uses TRBV7-9 and TRBJ1-3; D gene ambiguous. Per germline, CDR1 SEHNR and CDR2 FQNEAQ (reference sequence). The CDR3 is 13 residues long. The germline V and J ends were trimmed by 6 bases and 0 bases, with 6 bases remaining between them. This CDR3 reads CASSVGSGNTIYF. The CDR3 coding sequence is TGTGCCAGCAGTGTCGGCTCTGGAAACACCATATATTTT.